A selection of T cell receptor beta chains follows, all from one sample in a study of shared clonotypes between healthy human individuals. Sequencing was performed with immunoSEQ multiplex PCR; in TCRdb, only in-frame clones are kept and a portion is missing. The repertoire includes 2 million to 3 million clones, more than 85% of them detected once, and around 0.4% sits in the top ten. Sequenced sample: naive CD4+ T cells from PBMCs. The receptors stem from a man between 18 and 35 years old in good health. Some clones in this sample may be carry-over from other donors' samples. The CDR3 runs from the conserved cysteine through the conserved F or W. D genes are given only for firm matches. Clone sizes are given selectively: once, few, many, or a class where the clone is expanded.

clone_size	v_call	d_call	j_call	cdr3_aa	cdr3_nt
.	TRBV6-6	TRBD2	TRBJ2-7	CASSYGGRSLSYEQYF	TGTGCCAGCAGTTACGGCGGGAGGTCTCTCTCCTACGAGCAGTACTTC
.	TRBV9	TRBD2	TRBJ2-5	CASSPRSGRNWETQYF	TGTGCCAGCAGCCCCCGAAGCGGGAGGAACTGGGAGACCCAGTACTTC
.	TRBV28	TRBD2	TRBJ2-2	CASGALAVTGELFF	TGTGCCAGCGGGGCACTAGCGGTCACCGGGGAGCTGTTTTTT
.	TRBV5-1	TRBD2	TRBJ2-7	CASSLPLAGSYEQYF	TGCGCCAGCAGCTTGCCACTAGCGGGAAGCTACGAGCAGTACTTC
once	TRBV5-1	TRBD1	TRBJ2-5	CASSLKGRQGVGKTQYF	TGCGCCAGCAGCTTAAAGGGTCGACAGGGGGTAGGAAAGACCCAGTACTTC
.	TRBV5-8	.	TRBJ2-6	CATNTWKGNGANVLTF	TGTGCCACCAACACGTGGAAGGGGAATGGGGCCAACGTCCTGACTTTC
.	TRBV29-1	TRBD2	TRBJ2-3	CSVASGSSGYTDTQYF	TGCAGCGTTGCCTCCGGGTCTAGCGGGTACACAGATACGCAGTATTTT
.	TRBV4-2	TRBD1	TRBJ2-1	CASSRRDRDVNEQFF	TGTGCCAGCAGCCGCAGGGACAGGGATGTCAATGAGCAGTTCTTC
.	TRBV5-1	TRBD1	TRBJ1-5	CASSPGQAANQPQHF	TGCGCCAGCAGCCCCGGACAGGCCGCTAATCAGCCCCAGCATTTT
.	TRBV5-1	.	TRBJ1-2	CASSREAREGYGYTF	TGCGCCAGCAGCCGTGAAGCTAGAGAGGGCTATGGCTACACCTTC
once	TRBV9	TRBD1	TRBJ1-5	CASSADGDRPQHF	TGTGCCAGCAGCGCCGATGGGGACAGGCCCCAGCATTTT
.	TRBV2	TRBD1	TRBJ1-5	CASSDRGGLAGNQPQHF	TGTGCCAGCAGTGACAGGGGGGGCCTAGCGGGGAATCAGCCCCAGCATTTT
.	TRBV6-5	.	TRBJ1-3	CASKLKRHSGNTIYF	TGTGCCAGCAAACTCAAGCGGCACTCTGGAAACACCATATATTTT
.	TRBV5-1	.	TRBJ1-2	CASSLSGNGYTF	TGCGCCAGCAGCTTGAGTGGGAATGGCTACACCTTC
.	TRBV2	TRBD1	TRBJ1-2	CASTRQGTEGDRGYTF	TGTGCCAGCACCAGACAAGGGACAGAAGGTGATAGGGGCTACACCTTC
.	TRBV10-1	TRBD1	TRBJ2-2	CASRRTGGTGELFF	TGCGCCAGCAGACGGACAGGGGGCACCGGGGAGCTGTTTTTT
.	TRBV15	TRBD2	TRBJ2-7	CATSREGLAPNEQYF	TGTGCCACCAGCAGAGAGGGACTAGCGCCCAACGAGCAGTACTTC
.	TRBV5-1	.	TRBJ1-2	CASSFGQTNYGYTF	TGCGCCAGCAGCTTCGGGCAGACTAACTATGGCTACACCTTC
few	TRBV6-4	TRBD1	TRBJ1-4	CASIGQGATNEKLFF	TGTGCCAGCATCGGACAGGGCGCAACTAATGAAAAACTGTTTTTT
.	TRBV28	TRBD1	TRBJ1-5	CASSLQTGGRGQPQHF	TGTGCCAGCAGTCTCCAGACAGGGGGCCGGGGTCAGCCCCAGCATTTT
few	TRBV30	.	TRBJ1-1	CAWSMTNTEAFF	TGTGCCTGGAGTATGACGAACACTGAAGCTTTCTTT
.	TRBV7-9	TRBD2	TRBJ2-3	CASSPRLAGEDTQYF	TGTGCCAGCAGCCCCAGACTAGCGGGAGAGGATACGCAGTATTTT
.	TRBV30	.	TRBJ2-2	CAWSVLGGELFF	TGTGCCTGGAGTGTGTTAGGGGGGGAGCTGTTTTTT
.	TRBV29-1	.	TRBJ1-2	CSAGSGEGGYTF	TGCAGCGCAGGGTCCGGAGAGGGTGGCTACACCTTC
.	TRBV7-8	.	TRBJ1-4	CASSFNRAANEKLFF	TGTGCCAGCAGCTTTAACAGGGCGGCTAATGAAAAACTGTTTTTT
.	TRBV5-6	.	TRBJ1-4	CASSPWHLNEKLFF	TGTGCCAGCAGCCCGTGGCACCTTAATGAAAAACTGTTTTTT
few	TRBV7-9	TRBD1	TRBJ1-4	CASSLAKQQGSEKLFF	TGTGCCAGCAGCTTAGCAAAACAACAGGGGAGCGAAAAACTGTTTTTT
.	TRBV7-2	.	TRBJ2-2	CASGQGMGTGELFF	TGTGCCAGCGGTCAGGGGATGGGGACCGGGGAGCTGTTTTTT
.	TRBV5-1	.	TRBJ2-5	CASSLAPGQETQYF	TGCGCCAGCAGCTTGGCCCCGGGCCAAGAGACCCAGTACTTC
.	TRBV19	TRBD2	TRBJ2-7	CASSAAGGPSEQYF	TGTGCCAGTAGTGCAGCGGGAGGGCCTAGTGAGCAGTACTTC
.	TRBV7-9	.	TRBJ2-7	CASSRPGEQYF	TGTGCCAGCAGCCGACCGGGAGAGCAGTACTTC
.	TRBV5-1	TRBD2	TRBJ2-1	CASSLGLAVYNEQFF	TGCGCCAGCAGCTTAGGCCTAGCGGTCTACAATGAGCAGTTCTTC
.	TRBV28	.	TRBJ2-5	CASRGYPGETQYF	TGTGCCAGCAGAGGGTATCCAGGAGAGACCCAGTACTTC
.	TRBV6-5	TRBD1	TRBJ2-7	CASRRSGTGAEQYF	TGTGCCAGCAGGCGCTCCGGGACAGGGGCCGAGCAGTACTTC
.	TRBV12-5	TRBD1	TRBJ2-2	CASGLSQGATTGELFF	TGTGCTAGTGGTTTGAGTCAGGGGGCGACCACCGGGGAGCTGTTTTTT
.	TRBV7-2	.	TRBJ2-7	CASSLVGGAPYEQYF	TGTGCCAGCAGCTTAGTAGGAGGGGCCCCCTACGAGCAGTACTTC
.	TRBV7-3	.	TRBJ2-1	CASSLMGTGVSTEQFF	TGTGCCAGCAGCTTAATGGGCACTGGCGTGTCCACCGAGCAGTTCTTC
few	TRBV30	.	TRBJ1-1	CAWSSQGNTEAFF	TGTGCCTGGAGTTCACAGGGGAACACTGAAGCTTTCTTT
.	TRBV5-4	TRBD1	TRBJ1-4	CASSLATGGPNEKLFF	TGTGCCAGCAGCTTGGCCACAGGGGGTCCTAATGAAAAACTGTTTTTT
.	TRBV2	TRBD1	TRBJ2-6	CASTDRSGANVLTF	TGTGCCAGCACGGACAGGTCTGGGGCCAACGTCCTGACTTTC
.	TRBV10-3	TRBD1	TRBJ2-2	CAIRPGTGRKEGGELFF	TGTGCCATCAGACCAGGGACAGGGAGAAAGGAAGGCGGGGAGCTGTTTTTT
.	TRBV4-1	.	TRBJ2-7	CASSQGEDLSYEQYF	TGCGCCAGCAGCCAAGGGGAGGACCTCTCCTACGAGCAGTACTTC
once	TRBV5-1	TRBD1	TRBJ1-1	CASSLSNRGDTEAFF	TGCGCCAGCAGCTTGAGTAACAGGGGGGACACTGAAGCTTTCTTT
.	TRBV5-1	TRBD1	TRBJ2-3	CASSLATGRVTDTQYF	TGCGCCAGCAGCTTGGCGACAGGGAGAGTCACAGATACGCAGTATTTT
.	TRBV28	TRBD2	TRBJ2-1	CASSLLAGEGSYNEQFF	TGTGCCAGCAGTTTATTAGCGGGAGAAGGGTCCTACAATGAGCAGTTCTTC
.	TRBV5-4	.	TRBJ2-5	CASSLGPLGQETQYF	TGTGCCAGCAGCTTGGGACCCTTGGGCCAAGAGACCCAGTACTTC
.	TRBV28	.	TRBJ2-7	CASSEAGRTYEQYF	TGTGCCAGCAGTGAAGCAGGTAGAACCTACGAGCAGTACTTC
once	TRBV11-2	.	TRBJ2-1	CASSLSMAVFHSYNEQFF	TGTGCCAGCAGCCTCTCTATGGCGGTTTTCCATTCCTACAATGAGCAGTTCTTC
.	TRBV28	.	TRBJ2-7	CASSTLTRYFSYEQYF	TGTGCCAGCAGTACACTAACCAGGTACTTCTCCTACGAGCAGTACTTC
once	TRBV6-6	.	TRBJ2-1	CASSREGYNEQFF	TGTGCCAGCTCGCGGGAAGGTTACAATGAGCAGTTCTTC
.	TRBV30	TRBD2	TRBJ2-7	CAWSRSGSGKGSYEQYF	TGTGCCTGGAGTCGTAGCGGGAGTGGGAAAGGCTCCTACGAGCAGTACTTC
.	TRBV6-5	TRBD2	TRBJ2-7	CASRGLAGGGSEQYF	TGTGCCAGCAGGGGGCTAGCGGGAGGAGGTAGCGAGCAGTACTTC
.	TRBV5-1	TRBD2	TRBJ2-2	CASSWTSGSTGELFF	TGCGCCAGCAGCTGGACTAGCGGGAGCACCGGGGAGCTGTTTTTT
.	TRBV7-9	TRBD1	TRBJ1-2	CASSLQGVGGYTF	TGTGCCAGCAGCCTCCAGGGGGTCGGGGGCTACACCTTC
.	TRBV29-1	.	TRBJ2-7	CSVEAPGGVQYF	TGCAGCGTTGAAGCCCCAGGGGGGGTACAGTACTTC
.	TRBV7-9	.	TRBJ1-3	CASSPSGSGNTIYF	TGTGCCAGCAGCCCCAGCGGGTCTGGAAACACCATATATTTT
.	TRBV7-6	TRBD2	TRBJ2-7	CASSLDSGSHEQYF	TGTGCCAGCAGCTTAGATAGCGGGAGCCACGAGCAGTACTTC
.	TRBV11-2	TRBD2	TRBJ2-7	CASSGLAAHSYEQYF	TGTGCCAGCAGCGGGCTAGCGGCCCACTCCTACGAGCAGTACTTC
.	TRBV7-9	.	TRBJ2-6	CASSESSGANVLTF	TGTGCCAGCAGCGAGAGCTCTGGGGCCAACGTCCTGACTTTC
.	TRBV11-2	.	TRBJ2-7	CASSHGYEQYF	TGTGCCAGCAGCCATGGCTACGAGCAGTACTTC